The 15 T cell receptor beta chains listed next were all sequenced from one sample in a study of shared T cell receptors in the human thymus (dated by TCRdb to 2020 to 2022). The library was produced with the immunoSEQ multiplex PCR assay. The clones in this table, taken by TCRdb from immuneACCESS, are in-frame only. Not every clone is retained; where verified, under half of the shortfall comes from an unresolved V gene, and the cause of the rest is unknown. For this sample the table gives 55,000 to 75,000 clones, of which 90% to 95% were detected only once. Of the sample, approximately 0.035% falls within the top ten clones. Input material: thymocytes. These receptors all stem from a human donor.

V and J are TRBV10-3 and TRBJ2-2, with D perhaps assigned TRBD1 or TRBD2 (5 bases each). V lost 3 bases, J lost 2 bases, and 13 bases lay in between. The CDR3 covers 16 residues. CDR1 is ENHRY and CDR2 is SYGVKD in the germline V gene. The CDR3 sequence is CAISEPGPDNTGELFF. In nucleotides, the CDR3 is TGTGCCATCAGTGAACCGGGACCGGATAACACCGGGGAGCTGTTTTTT.

The chain uses TRBV15 and TRBJ2-5; no firm D call. The V and J ends lost 5 bases and 2 bases respectively, with 12 bases between them. Germline loops: CDR1 LNHNV, CDR2 YYDKDF (reference sequence). This CDR3 has 14 amino acids. The CDR3 nucleotides are TGTGCCACCAGCCCCCTACGTGGGCAAGAGACCCAGTACTTC. This translates into CATSPLRGQETQYF.

The rearrangement uses TRBV6-1 and TRBJ1-3; D gene uncertain. This CDR3 contains 12 residues. V lost 2 bases to trimming and J lost 6 bases, with 5 bases between them. Germline values: CDR1 MNHNS, CDR2 SASEGT. CDR3: CASSERLNTIYF. As DNA, the CDR3 is TGTGCCAGCAGTGAACGTCTAAACACCATATATTTT.

The CDR3 DNA follows: TGCGCCAGCAGCCAAGAAGGAGGCCAGGGGTTAAGACTAAATGAAAAACTGTTTTTT. Its protein is CASSQEGGQGLRLNEKLFF. The chain recombines TRBV4-1 with TRBJ1-4; TRBD1 is a possible D gene (6 bases). CDR3 length equals 19 residues. V was shortened by 0 bases and J by 5 bases, with 22 bases between the two germline ends. Per germline, CDR1 MGHRA and CDR2 YSYEKL.

The genes are TRBV4-1 and TRBJ2-7, with unresolved D. The CDR3 is made up of 16 amino acids. Trimming removed 1 base from V and 0 bases from J, with 13 bases in between. The germline V gene encodes CDR1 MGHRA and CDR2 YSYEKL. The CDR3 is CASSQGGYTHSYEQYF. In DNA, the CDR3 is TGCGCCAGCAGCCAAGGTGGATATACCCACTCCTACGAGCAGTACTTC.

V and J are TRBV5-1 and TRBJ2-2; 12 positions match TRBD2. Germline V gene sequence: CDR1 SGHRS, CDR2 YFSETQ. This CDR3 is built from 17 residues. With V trimmed by 4 bases and J by 1 base, 5 bases remained unmatched. The CDR3 DNA reads as TGCGCCAGCAGCGTGCGGACTAGCGGGGAGAACACCGGGGAGCTGTTTTTT. This sequence encodes CASSVRTSGENTGELFF.

J is TRBJ1-2 and V is TRBV21-1; the D segment call TRBD1 is taken from the table without a DNA check. TRBV21-1 is described as a pseudogene. The CDR3 extends over 17 amino acids. DNA for the CDR3: TGTGCCAGCAGCTCCCTTTTTGGGGACAGGGGGCCTGATGGCTACACCTTC. It codes for CASSSLFGDRGPDGYTF.

V gene TRBV5-5 combines with J gene TRBJ1-2, with D unresolved. CDR1 and CDR2 from the germline V gene are SGHKS and YYEKEE (reference sequence). The ends were cut back, 2 bases at V and 3 bases at J, with 26 bases in the middle. The CDR3 has 19 amino acids. The CDR3 DNA follows: TGTGCCAGCAGCTTCATTTTAAGGTTTTGGGGAGGGTGGGACTATGGCTACACCTTC. This sequence encodes CASSFILRFWGGWDYGYTF.

J is TRBJ1-3 and V is TRBV27; no clear D gene. With 5 bases removed from V and 6 bases from J, the gap between germline ends came to 5 bases. Germline CDR1 is MNHEY and CDR2 is SMNVEV (reference sequence). The CDR3 is 11 residues long. The CDR3 DNA reads as TGTGCCAGCAGTCCCCTAAACACCATATATTTT. This translates into CASSPLNTIYF.

The rearrangement uses TRBV7-3 and TRBJ1-1; the match to TRBD1 covers 8 bases. The CDR3 has 15 amino acids. Per the germline V gene, CDR1 is SGHTA and CDR2 is FQGTGA. V shed 5 bases and J 4 bases; nucleotides not matched to a gene: 9. The CDR3 reads CASSPGQGSVTEAFF. In DNA form, the CDR3 reads TGTGCCAGCAGCCCCGGACAGGGAAGCGTCACTGAAGCTTTCTTT.

The chain is built from TRBV11-2 and TRBJ2-3, with 7 bases identical to TRBD1. The CDR3 consists of 15 residues. Germline assignment: CDR1 SGHAT and CDR2 FQNNGV. After removal of 3 bases from V and 2 bases from J, the junction contained 5 bases not matched to a gene. The CDR3 sequence: CASSFPGQLTDTQYF. CDR3 nucleotides: TGTGCCAGCAGCTTTCCGGGACAGCTCACAGATACGCAGTATTTT. The complete variable domain, with remaining parts taken from reference TRBV11-2 and TRBJ2-3, reads EAGVAQSPRYKIIEKRQSVAFWCNPISGHATLYWYQQILGQGPKLLIQFQNNGVVDDSQLPKDRFSAERLKGVDSTLKIQPAKLEDSAVYLCASSFPGQLTDTQYFGPGTRLTVL.

The V gene is TRBV21-1, the J gene TRBJ2-5. TRBV21-1 is labeled a pseudogene. The CDR3 loop spans 12 amino acids. The CDR3 nucleotides read TGTGCCAGCAGCAAAGTTGGGGTCTCCCAGTACTTC. Protein product: CASSKVGVSQYF.

The J gene is TRBJ1-4, the V gene TRBV28; D is ambiguous. The V end was cut by 1 base, the J end by 8 bases, with 20 bases between. CDR1 and CDR2 from the germline V gene are MDHEN and SYDVKM. This CDR3 is built from 17 residues. CDR3: CASSLSIPRESEEKLFF. The CDR3 nucleotides are TGTGCCAGCAGTTTATCGATCCCCCGGGAATCTGAGGAAAAACTGTTTTTT.

The rearrangement links TRBV5-1 to TRBJ2-2, with TRBD2 matching 9 bases. This CDR3 has 22 amino acids. J was trimmed by 6 bases and V by 4 bases; bases with no gene match: 28. From germline, CDR1 is SGHRS and CDR2 YFSETQ. CDR3 sequence reads: CASSPAAKAPSGEIKLAGELFF. CDR3 nucleotides: TGCGCCAGCAGCCCAGCCGCAAAGGCCCCTAGCGGGGAAATTAAGTTGGCCGGGGAGCTGTTTTTT. The whole variable domain, filled in from reference TRBV5-1 and TRBJ2-2, reads KAGVTQTPRYLIKTRGQQVTLSCSPISGHRSVSWYQQTPGQGLQFLFEYFSETQRNKGNFPGRFSGRQFSNSRSEMNVSTLELGDSALYLCASSPAAKAPSGEIKLAGELFFGEGSRLTVL.

CDR3 DNA: TGTGCCAGCAGCTTGAGGGCGACCCGCACAGATACGCAGTATTTT. This gives the protein CASSLRATRTDTQYF. This chain links TRBV5-4 with TRBJ2-3; no reliable D call. Germline V gene lookup returns CDR1 SGHNT and CDR2 YYREEE (reference sequence). The CDR3 sequence is 15 residues long. Trimming cost V 1 base and J 1 base, with 10 bases left between them.